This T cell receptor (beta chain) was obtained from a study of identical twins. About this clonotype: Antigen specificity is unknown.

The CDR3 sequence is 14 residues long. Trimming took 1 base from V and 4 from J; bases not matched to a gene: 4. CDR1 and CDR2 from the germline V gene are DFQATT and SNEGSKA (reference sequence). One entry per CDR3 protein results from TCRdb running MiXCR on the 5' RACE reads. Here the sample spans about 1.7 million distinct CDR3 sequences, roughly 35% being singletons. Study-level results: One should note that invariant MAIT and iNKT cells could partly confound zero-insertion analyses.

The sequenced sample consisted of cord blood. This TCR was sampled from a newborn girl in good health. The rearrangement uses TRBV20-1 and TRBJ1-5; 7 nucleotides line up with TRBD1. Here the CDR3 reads CSARGDRANQPQHF. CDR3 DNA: TGCAGTGCTAGAGGAGACAGGGCAAATCAGCCCCAGCATTTT.